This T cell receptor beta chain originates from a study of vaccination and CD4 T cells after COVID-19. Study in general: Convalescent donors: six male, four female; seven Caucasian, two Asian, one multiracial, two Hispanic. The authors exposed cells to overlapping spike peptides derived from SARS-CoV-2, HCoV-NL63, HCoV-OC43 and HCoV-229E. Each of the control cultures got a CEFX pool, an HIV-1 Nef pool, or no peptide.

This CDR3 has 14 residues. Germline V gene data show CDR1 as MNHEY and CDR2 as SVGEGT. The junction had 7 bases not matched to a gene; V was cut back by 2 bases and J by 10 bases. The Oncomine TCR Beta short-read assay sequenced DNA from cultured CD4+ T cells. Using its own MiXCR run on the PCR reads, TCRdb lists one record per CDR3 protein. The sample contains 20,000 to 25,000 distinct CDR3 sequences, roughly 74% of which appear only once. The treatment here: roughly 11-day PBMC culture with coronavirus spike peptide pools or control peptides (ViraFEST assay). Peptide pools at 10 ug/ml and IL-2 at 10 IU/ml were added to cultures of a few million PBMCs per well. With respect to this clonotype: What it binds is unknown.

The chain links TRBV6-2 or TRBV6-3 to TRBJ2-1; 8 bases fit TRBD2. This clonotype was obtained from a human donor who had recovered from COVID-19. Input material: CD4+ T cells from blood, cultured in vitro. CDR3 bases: TGTGCCAGCAGTTACGGCGGGAGGAATCGGGAGCAGTTCTTC. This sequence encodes CASSYGGRNREQFF.